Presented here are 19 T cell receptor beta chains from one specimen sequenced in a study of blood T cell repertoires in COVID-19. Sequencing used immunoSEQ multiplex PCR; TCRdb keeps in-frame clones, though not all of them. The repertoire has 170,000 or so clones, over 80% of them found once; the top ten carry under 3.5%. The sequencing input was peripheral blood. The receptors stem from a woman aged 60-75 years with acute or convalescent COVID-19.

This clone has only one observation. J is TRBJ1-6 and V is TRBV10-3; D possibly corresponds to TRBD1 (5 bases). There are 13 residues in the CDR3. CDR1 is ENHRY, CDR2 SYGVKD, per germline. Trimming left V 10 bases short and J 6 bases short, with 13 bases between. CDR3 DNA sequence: TGTGCCACTCTCGCCAGGGTTAATTCACCCCTCCACTTT. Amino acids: CATLARVNSPLHF.

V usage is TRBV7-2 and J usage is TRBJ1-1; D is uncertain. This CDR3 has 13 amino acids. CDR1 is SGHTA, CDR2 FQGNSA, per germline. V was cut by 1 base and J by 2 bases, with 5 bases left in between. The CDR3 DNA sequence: TGTGCCAGCAGCTTAGGGAGTAACACTGAAGCTTTCTTT. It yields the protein CASSLGSNTEAFF.

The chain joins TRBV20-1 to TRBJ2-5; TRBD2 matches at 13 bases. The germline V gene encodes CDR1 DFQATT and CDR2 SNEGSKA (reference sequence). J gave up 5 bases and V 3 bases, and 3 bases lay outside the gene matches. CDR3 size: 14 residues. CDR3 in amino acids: CSASETSGRETQYF. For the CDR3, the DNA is TGCAGTGCTAGTGAGACTAGCGGGAGGGAGACCCAGTACTTC.

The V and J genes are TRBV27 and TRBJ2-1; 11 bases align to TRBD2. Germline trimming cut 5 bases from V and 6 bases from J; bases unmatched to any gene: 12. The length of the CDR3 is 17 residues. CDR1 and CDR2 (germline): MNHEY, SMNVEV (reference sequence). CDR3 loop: CASSLRRLAGNRNEQFF. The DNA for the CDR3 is TGTGCCAGCAGTCTAAGAAGACTAGCGGGGAATCGCAATGAGCAGTTCTTC.

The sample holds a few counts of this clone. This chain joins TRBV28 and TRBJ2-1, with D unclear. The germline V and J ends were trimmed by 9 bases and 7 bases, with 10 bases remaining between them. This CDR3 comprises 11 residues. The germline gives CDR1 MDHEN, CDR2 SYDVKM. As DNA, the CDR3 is TGTGCCAGTTGGCTAGGTAATGAGCAGTTCTTC. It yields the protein CASWLGNEQFF. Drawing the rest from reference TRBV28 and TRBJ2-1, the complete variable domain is DVKVTQSSRYLVKRTGEKVFLECVQDMDHENMFWYRQDPGLGLRLIYFSYDVKMKEKGDIPEGYSVSREKKERFSLILESASTNQTSMYLCASWLGNEQFFGPGTRLTVL.

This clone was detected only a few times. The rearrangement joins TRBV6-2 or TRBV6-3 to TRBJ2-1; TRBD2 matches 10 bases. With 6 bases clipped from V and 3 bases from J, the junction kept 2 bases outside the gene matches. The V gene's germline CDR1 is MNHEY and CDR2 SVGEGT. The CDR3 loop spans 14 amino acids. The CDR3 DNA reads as TGTGCCAGCAGCCCTAGCGGGGGCTACAATGAGCAGTTCTTC. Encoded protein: CASSPSGGYNEQFF.

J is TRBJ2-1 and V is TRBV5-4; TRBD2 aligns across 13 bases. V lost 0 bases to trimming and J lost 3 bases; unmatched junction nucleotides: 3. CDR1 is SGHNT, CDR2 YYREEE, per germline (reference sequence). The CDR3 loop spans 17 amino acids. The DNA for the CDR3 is TGTGCCAGCAGCTTGGGGGGACTAGCGGGGAACTACAATGAGCAGTTCTTC. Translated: CASSLGGLAGNYNEQFF. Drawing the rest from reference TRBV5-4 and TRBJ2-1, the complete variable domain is ETGVTQSPTHLIKTRGQQVTLRCSSQSGHNTVSWYQQALGQGPQFIFQYYREEENGRGNFPPRFSGLQFPNYSSELNVNALELDDSALYLCASSLGGLAGNYNEQFFGPGTRLTVL.

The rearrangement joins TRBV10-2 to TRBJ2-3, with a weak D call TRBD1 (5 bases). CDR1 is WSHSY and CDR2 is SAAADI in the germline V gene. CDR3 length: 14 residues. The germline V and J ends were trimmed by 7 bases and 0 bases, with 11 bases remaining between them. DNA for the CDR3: TGCGCCAGCACGCCTAGGGGTAGCACAGATACGCAGTATTTT. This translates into CASTPRGSTDTQYF.

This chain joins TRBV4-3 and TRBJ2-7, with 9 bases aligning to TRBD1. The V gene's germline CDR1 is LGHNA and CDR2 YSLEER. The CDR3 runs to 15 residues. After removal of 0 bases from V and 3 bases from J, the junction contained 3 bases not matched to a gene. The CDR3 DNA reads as TGCGCCAGCAGCCAAGAGACAGGGGGTCTCTACGAGCAGTACTTC. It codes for CASSQETGGLYEQYF.

The CDR3 DNA sequence: TGTGCCTGGAGTGGGCGGACAGTGAACAATGAGCAGTTCTTC. As protein: CAWSGRTVNNEQFF. The chain couples TRBV30 to TRBJ2-1; tentative D call: TRBD1 (6 bases). V lost 1 base and J lost 5, with 12 bases in between. Germline V gene lookup returns CDR1 GTSNPN and CDR2 SVGIG (reference sequence). This CDR3 is built from 14 residues.

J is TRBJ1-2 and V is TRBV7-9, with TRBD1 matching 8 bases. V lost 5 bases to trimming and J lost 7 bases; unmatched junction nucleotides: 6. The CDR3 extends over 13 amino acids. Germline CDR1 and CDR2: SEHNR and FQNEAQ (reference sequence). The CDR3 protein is CASSVDRASGYTF. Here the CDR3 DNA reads TGTGCCAGCAGCGTGGACAGGGCCTCTGGCTACACCTTC. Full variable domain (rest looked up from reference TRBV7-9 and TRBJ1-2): DTGVSQNPRHKITKRGQNVTFRCDPISEHNRLYWYRQTLGQGPEFLTYFQNEAQLEKSRLLSDRFSAERPKGSFSTLEIQRTEQGDSAMYLCASSVDRASGYTFGSGTRLTVV.

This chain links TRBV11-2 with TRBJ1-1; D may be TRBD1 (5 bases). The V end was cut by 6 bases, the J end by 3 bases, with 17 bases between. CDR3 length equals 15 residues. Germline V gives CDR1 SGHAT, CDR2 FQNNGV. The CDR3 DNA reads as TGTGCCAGCAGATCCAGGGCGGGGGTGTACACTGAAGCTTTCTTT. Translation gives CASRSRAGVYTEAFF. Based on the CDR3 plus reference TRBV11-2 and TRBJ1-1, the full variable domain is EAGVAQSPRYKIIEKRQSVAFWCNPISGHATLYWYQQILGQGPKLLIQFQNNGVVDDSQLPKDRFSAERLKGVDSTLKIQPAKLEDSAVYLCASRSRAGVYTEAFFGQGTRLTVV.

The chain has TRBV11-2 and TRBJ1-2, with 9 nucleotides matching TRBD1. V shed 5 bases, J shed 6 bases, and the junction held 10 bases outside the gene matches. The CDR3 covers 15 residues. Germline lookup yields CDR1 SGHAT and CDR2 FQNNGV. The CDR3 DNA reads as TGTGCCAGCAGCCGACCAGACAGGGGGGGAGATGGCTACACCTTC. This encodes CASSRPDRGGDGYTF. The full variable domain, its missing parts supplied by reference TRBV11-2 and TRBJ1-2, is EAGVAQSPRYKIIEKRQSVAFWCNPISGHATLYWYQQILGQGPKLLIQFQNNGVVDDSQLPKDRFSAERLKGVDSTLKIQPAKLEDSAVYLCASSRPDRGGDGYTFGSGTRLTVV.

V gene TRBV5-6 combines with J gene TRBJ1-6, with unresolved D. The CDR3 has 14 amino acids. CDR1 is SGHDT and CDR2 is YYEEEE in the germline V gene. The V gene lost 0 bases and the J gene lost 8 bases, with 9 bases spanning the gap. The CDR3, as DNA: TGTGCCAGCAGCTTGGGACGGACTCATTCACCCCTCCACTTT. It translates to CASSLGRTHSPLHF.

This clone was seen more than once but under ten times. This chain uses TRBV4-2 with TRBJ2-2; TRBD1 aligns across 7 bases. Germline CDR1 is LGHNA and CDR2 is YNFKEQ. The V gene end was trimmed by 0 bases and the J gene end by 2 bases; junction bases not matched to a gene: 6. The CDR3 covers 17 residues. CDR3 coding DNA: TGTGCCAGCAGCCAAGAGGGGCAGGGGGTTAACACCGGGGAGCTGTTTTTT. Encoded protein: CASSQEGQGVNTGELFF.

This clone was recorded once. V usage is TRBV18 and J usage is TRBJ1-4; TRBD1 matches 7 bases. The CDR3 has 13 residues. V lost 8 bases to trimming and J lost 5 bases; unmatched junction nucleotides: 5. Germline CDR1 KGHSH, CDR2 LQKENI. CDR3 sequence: CASGQALNEKLFF. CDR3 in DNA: TGTGCCAGCGGACAGGCCCTGAATGAAAAACTGTTTTTT. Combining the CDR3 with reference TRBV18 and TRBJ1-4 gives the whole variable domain NAGVMQNPRHLVRRRGQEARLRCSPMKGHSHVYWYRQLPEEGLKFMVYLQKENIIDESGMPKERFSAEFPKEGPSILRIQQVVRGDSAAYFCASGQALNEKLFFGSGTQLSVL.

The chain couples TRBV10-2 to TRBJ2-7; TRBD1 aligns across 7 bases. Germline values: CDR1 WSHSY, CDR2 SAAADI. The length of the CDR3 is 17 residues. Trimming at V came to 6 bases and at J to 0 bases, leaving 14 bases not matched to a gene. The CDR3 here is CASRPDRARVFSYEQYF. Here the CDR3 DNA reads TGCGCCAGCAGGCCCGACAGGGCCCGAGTCTTCTCCTACGAGCAGTACTTC.

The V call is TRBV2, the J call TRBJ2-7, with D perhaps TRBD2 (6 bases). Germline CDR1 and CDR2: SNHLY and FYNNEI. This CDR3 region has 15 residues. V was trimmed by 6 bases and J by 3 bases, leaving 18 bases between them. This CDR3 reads CASRTGPVGGYEQYF. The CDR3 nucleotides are TGTGCCAGCAGGACGGGGCCGGTGGGGGGCTACGAGCAGTACTTC.

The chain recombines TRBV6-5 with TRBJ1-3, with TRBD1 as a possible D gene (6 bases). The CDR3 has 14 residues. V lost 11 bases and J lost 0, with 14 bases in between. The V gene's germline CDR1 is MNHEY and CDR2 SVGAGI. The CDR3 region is CAAIGGTSGNTIYF. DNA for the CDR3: TGTGCCGCGATAGGGGGTACCTCTGGAAACACCATATATTTT.